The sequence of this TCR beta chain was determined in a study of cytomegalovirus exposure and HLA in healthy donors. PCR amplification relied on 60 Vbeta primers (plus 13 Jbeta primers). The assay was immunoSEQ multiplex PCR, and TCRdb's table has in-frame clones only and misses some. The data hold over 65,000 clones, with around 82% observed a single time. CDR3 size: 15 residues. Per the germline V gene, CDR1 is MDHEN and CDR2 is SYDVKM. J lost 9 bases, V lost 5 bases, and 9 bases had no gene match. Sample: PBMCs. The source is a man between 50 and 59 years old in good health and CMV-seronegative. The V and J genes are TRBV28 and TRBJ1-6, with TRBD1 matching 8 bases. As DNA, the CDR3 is TGTGCCAGCAGTACCCCTGGACAGGGTACTTCACCCCTCCACTTT. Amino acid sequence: CASSTPGQGTSPLHF.